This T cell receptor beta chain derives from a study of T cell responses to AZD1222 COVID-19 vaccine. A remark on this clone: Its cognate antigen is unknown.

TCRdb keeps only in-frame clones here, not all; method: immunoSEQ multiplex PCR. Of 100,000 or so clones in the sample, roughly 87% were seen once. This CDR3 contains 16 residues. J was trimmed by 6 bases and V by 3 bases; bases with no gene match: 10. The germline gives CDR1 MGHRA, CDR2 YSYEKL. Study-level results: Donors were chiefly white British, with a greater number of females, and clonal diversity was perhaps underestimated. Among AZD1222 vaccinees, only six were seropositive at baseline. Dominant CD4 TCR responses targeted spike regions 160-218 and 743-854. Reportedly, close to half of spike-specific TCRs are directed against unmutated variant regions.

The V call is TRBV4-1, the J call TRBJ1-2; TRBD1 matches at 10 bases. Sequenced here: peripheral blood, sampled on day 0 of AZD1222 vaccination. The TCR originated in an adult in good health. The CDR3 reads CASSQETGTGAHGYTF. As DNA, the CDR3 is TGCGCCAGCAGCCAGGAGACTGGGACAGGGGCGCATGGCTACACCTTC.